Each of the 2 T cell receptor beta chains below was sequenced from the same sample in a study of T cells in narcolepsy (dated by TCRdb to 2016 to 2019). Library method: the immunoSEQ multiplex PCR assay. Entries here come from immuneACCESS through TCRdb and include only in-frame sequences with V and J called. Some clones fail to appear in such tables; in the studies checked, an unresolved V gene covers under half of the shortfall, and the cause of the remainder is unknown. This sample lists approximately 32,000 clones; roughly 80% were detected once. The top ten clonotypes cover approximately 1% of the sample. The sample was CD45RA- memory CD4+ T cells from PBMCs. This sample's cell subset or site label indicates: memory T cells sorted ex vivo from peripheral blood. These receptors were collected from a human donor with narcolepsy.

J is TRBJ2-3 and V is TRBV18; perhaps TRBD2 as D (6 bases). The length of the CDR3 is 15 residues. With 3 bases removed from V and 0 bases from J, the gap between germline ends came to 10 bases. Germline V gene sequence: CDR1 KGHSH, CDR2 LQKENI. CDR3 in DNA: TGTGCCAGCTCACCGGGACTCTCTAGCACAGATACGCAGTATTTT. It codes for CASSPGLSSTDTQYF.

This rearrangement joins TRBV11-2 to TRBJ2-4; D remains unclear. Trimming took off 0 bases at V and 4 bases at J, with 4 bases between the two ends. This CDR3 is 13 amino acids long. Germline CDR1 reads SGHAT; CDR2 reads FQNNGV. This CDR3 reads CASSLDRKNIQYF. The CDR3 DNA reads as TGTGCCAGCAGCTTAGATCGGAAAAACATTCAGTACTTC.